Below, one TCR beta chain is given with its context. What it recognizes is unknown. This sample is drawn from a study of T cells after yellow fever vaccination. Study-wide findings and caveats: It was the secondary response that reached its peak faster, day 5 versus 15, but it was weaker. Clonotypes found in both CD4 and CD8 compartments made up a small share. Post-booster samples contained most primary-vaccination clones (around 95% CD4, roughly 88% CD8).

TCR cDNA, made by 5'RACE template switching, carried an added universal primer site and UMIs. Via MiXCR, TCRdb re-called the 5' RACE reads, giving one row per CDR3 protein. The top ten hold more than 2.5% of the sample, which has 90,000 to 150,000 distinct CDR3 sequences, about 7.2% seen once. This TCR came from a man younger than 35 who received the YFV17D yellow fever vaccine. This sample comprised CD4+ T cells sorted from PBMCs, obtained about 41 days after the first yellow fever vaccination.

For the CDR3, the DNA is TGCGCCAGCAGCCAAGATCCACCGAGCTCTGGAAACACCATATATTTT. This gives the protein CASSQDPPSSGNTIYF. The chain joins TRBV4-3 to TRBJ1-3; the D is unclear. The CDR3 loop spans 16 amino acids. Germline lookup yields CDR1 LGHNA and CDR2 YSLEER. V was cut by 0 bases and J by 0 bases, with 9 bases left in between.